This T cell receptor (beta chain) is from a study of T cell responses to AZD1222 COVID-19 vaccine. Here immunoSEQ multiplex PCR was the method, and the copy in TCRdb shows in-frame clones only, minus some. The sample has about 120,000 clones; approximately 86% are singletons. CDR3 size: 15 residues. CDR1 and CDR2 (germline): SNHLY, FYNNEI. Unmatched junction bases numbered 6, after V lost 6 bases and J lost 1 base. As concerns this clone: Its antigen is currently unknown.

Whole-study findings and limits: None of the repertoires were sampled until the peak T cell response had passed.

Specimen: peripheral blood, collected 28 days after the second AZD1222 dose. The chain couples TRBV2 to TRBJ2-7; TRBD1 matches at 10 bases. The sequence was obtained from an adult who received the AZD1222 COVID-19 vaccine. This chain's CDR3 is CASRPDRGRSYEQYF. CDR3 coding DNA: TGTGCCAGCAGGCCCGACAGGGGGCGATCCTACGAGCAGTACTTC. The full variable domain, rest sourced from reference TRBV2 and TRBJ2-7, is EPEVTQTPSHQVTQMGQEVILRCVPISNHLYFYWYRQILGQKVEFLVSFYNNEISEKSEIFDDQFSVERPDGSNFTLKIRSTKLEDSAMYFCASRPDRGRSYEQYFGPGTRLTVT.